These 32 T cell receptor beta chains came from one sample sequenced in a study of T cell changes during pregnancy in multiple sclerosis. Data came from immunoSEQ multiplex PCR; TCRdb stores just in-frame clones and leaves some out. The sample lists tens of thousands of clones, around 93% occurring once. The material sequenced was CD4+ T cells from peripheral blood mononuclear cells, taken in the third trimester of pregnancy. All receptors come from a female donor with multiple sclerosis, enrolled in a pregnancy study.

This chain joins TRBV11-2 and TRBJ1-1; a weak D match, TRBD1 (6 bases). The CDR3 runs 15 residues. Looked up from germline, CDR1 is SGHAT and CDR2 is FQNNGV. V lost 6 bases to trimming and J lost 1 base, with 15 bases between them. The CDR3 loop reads CASSPTDRKNTEAFF. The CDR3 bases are TGTGCCAGCAGTCCCACGGACAGAAAGAACACTGAAGCTTTCTTT.

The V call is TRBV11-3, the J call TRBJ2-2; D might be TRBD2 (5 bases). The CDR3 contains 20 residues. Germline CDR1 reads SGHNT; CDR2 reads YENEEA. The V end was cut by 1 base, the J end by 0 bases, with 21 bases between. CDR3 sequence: CASSLGVFYGSGANTGELFF. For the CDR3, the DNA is TGTGCCAGCAGCTTAGGTGTATTTTATGGGAGCGGTGCGAACACCGGGGAGCTGTTTTTT.

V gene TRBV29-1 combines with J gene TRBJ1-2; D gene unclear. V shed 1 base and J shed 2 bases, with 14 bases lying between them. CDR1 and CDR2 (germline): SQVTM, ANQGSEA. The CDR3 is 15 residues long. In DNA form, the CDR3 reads TGCAGCGTTGAAGGCGATGCATTGAGAAACTATGGCTACACCTTC. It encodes CSVEGDALRNYGYTF.

CDR3 amino acids: CASSQDGGAKNIQYF. Here the CDR3 DNA reads TGTGCCAGCAGCCAAGACGGGGGAGCCAAAAACATTCAGTACTTC. The chain uses TRBV14 and TRBJ2-4; possibly TRBD2 for D (6 bases). Per the germline V gene, CDR1 is SGHDN and CDR2 is FVKESK. V lost 0 bases and J lost 0, with 6 bases in between. The CDR3 contains 15 residues.

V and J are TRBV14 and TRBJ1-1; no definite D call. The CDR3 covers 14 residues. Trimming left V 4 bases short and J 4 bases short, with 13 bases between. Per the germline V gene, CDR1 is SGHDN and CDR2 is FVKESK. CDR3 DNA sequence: TGTGCCAGCAGCCGTTCGGGGTGGGGCACTGAAGCTTTCTTT. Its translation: CASSRSGWGTEAFF.

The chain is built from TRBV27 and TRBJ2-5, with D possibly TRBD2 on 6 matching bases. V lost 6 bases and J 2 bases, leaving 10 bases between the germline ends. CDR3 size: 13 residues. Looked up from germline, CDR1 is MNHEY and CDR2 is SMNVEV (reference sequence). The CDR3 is CASRRGLQETQYF. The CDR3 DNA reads TGTGCCAGCAGGCGGGGCCTACAAGAGACCCAGTACTTC.

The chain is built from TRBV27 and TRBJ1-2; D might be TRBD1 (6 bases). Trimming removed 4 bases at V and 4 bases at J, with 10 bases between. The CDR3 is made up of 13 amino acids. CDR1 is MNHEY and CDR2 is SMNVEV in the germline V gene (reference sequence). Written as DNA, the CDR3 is TGTGCCAGCAGTTCACAGGGTTCCTATGGCTACACCTTC. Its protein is CASSSQGSYGYTF.

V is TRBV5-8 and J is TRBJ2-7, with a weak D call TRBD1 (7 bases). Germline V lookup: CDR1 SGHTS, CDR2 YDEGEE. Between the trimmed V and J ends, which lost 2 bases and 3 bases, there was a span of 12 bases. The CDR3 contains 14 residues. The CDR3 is CASSFGRGVYEQYF. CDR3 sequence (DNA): TGTGCCAGCAGCTTTGGCAGGGGGGTCTACGAGCAGTACTTC. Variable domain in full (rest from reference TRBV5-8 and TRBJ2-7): EAGVTQSPTHLIKTRGQQATLRCSPISGHTSVYWYQQALGLGLQFLLWYDEGEERNRGNFPPRFSGRQFPNYSSELNVNALELEDSALYLCASSFGRGVYEQYFGPGTRLTVT.

The DNA of the CDR3 is TGTGCCAGCAGCGTAGGGAAGGGAGGGGAAAAACTGTTTTTT. Amino acids: CASSVGKGGEKLFF. This chain joins TRBV9 and TRBJ1-4; D unresolved. The V end lost 0 bases, the J end lost 8 bases, and 11 bases lay between the germline ends. The germline gives CDR1 SGDLS, CDR2 YYNGEE. The CDR3 loop spans 14 amino acids. Filled out from reference TRBV9 and TRBJ1-4, the complete variable domain reads DSGVTQTPKHLITATGQRVTLRCSPRSGDLSVYWYQQSLDQGLQFLIQYYNGEERAKGNILERFSAQQFPDLHSELNLSSLELGDSALYFCASSVGKGGEKLFFGSGTQLSVL.

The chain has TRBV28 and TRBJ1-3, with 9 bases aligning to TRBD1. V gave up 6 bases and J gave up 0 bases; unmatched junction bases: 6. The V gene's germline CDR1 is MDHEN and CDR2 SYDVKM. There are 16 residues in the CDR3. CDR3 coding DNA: TGTGCCAGCAGCCAACCGGGACAGGGCTCTGGAAACACCATATATTTT. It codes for CASSQPGQGSGNTIYF.

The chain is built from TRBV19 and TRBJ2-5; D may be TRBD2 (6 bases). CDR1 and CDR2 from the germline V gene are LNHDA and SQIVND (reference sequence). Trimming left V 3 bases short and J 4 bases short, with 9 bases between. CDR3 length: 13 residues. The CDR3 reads CASSIPGGETQYF. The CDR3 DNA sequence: TGTGCCAGTAGTATTCCCGGGGGAGAGACCCAGTACTTC.

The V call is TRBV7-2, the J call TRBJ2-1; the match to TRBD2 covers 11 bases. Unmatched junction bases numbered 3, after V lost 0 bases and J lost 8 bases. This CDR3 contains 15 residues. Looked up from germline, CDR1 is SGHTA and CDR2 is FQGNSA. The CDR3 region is CASSLAGTSGYEQFF. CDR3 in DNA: TGTGCCAGCAGCTTAGCCGGGACTAGCGGCTATGAGCAGTTCTTC.

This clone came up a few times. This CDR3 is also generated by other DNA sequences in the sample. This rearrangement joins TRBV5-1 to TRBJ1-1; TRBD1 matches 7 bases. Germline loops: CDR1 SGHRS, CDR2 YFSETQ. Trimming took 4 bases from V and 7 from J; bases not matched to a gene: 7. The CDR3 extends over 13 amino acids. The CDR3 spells CASSTSGTVEAFF. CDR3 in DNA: TGCGCCAGCAGCACGTCCGGGACAGTTGAAGCTTTCTTT.

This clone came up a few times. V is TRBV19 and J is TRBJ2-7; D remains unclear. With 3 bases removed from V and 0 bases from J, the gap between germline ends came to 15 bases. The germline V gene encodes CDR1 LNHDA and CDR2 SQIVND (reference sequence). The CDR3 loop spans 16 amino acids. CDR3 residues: CASSIKPRSSSYEQYF. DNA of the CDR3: TGTGCCAGTAGTATTAAGCCCAGGTCGAGCTCCTACGAGCAGTACTTC.

CDR3: CASSSSSGSSYNEQFF. For the CDR3, the DNA is TGTGCCAGCAGCTCCTCTAGCGGGAGCTCCTACAATGAGCAGTTCTTC. The genes are TRBV11-3 and TRBJ2-1; 10 nucleotides agree with TRBD2. Germline V lookup: CDR1 SGHNT, CDR2 YENEEA. Trimming took 4 bases from V and 0 from J; bases not matched to a gene: 3. This CDR3 comprises 16 residues.

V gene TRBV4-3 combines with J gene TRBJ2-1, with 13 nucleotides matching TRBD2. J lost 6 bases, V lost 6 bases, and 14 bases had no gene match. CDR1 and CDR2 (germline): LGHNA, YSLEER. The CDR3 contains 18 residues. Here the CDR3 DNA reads TGCGCCAGCAGTATGGGACTAGCGGGACTTCTTAGGGGCAATGAGCAGTTCTTC. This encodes CASSMGLAGLLRGNEQFF.

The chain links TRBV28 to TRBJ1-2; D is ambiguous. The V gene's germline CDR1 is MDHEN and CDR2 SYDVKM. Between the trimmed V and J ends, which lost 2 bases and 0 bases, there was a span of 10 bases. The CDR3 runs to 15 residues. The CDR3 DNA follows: TGTGCCAGCAGTTTACTTTCCCGAGCTAACTATGGCTACACCTTC. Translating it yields CASSLLSRANYGYTF.

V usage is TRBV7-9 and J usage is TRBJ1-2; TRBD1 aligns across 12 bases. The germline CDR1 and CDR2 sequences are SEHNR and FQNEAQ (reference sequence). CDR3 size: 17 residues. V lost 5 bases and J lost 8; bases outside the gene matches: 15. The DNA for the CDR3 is TGTGCCAGCAGCCCCTTCGGTGGGACAGGGGGCGAAGGGGGCTACACCTTC. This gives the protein CASSPFGGTGGEGGYTF.

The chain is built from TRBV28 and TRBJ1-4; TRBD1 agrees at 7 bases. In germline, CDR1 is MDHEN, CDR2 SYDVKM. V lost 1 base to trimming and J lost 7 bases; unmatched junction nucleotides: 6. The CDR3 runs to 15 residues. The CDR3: CASSLFRRGSEKLFF. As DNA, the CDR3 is TGTGCCAGCAGTTTATTCCGCAGGGGGAGTGAAAAACTGTTTTTT.

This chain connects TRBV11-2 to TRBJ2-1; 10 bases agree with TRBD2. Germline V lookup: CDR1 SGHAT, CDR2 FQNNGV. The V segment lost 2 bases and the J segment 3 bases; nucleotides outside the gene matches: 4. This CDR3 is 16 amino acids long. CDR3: CASSLTGLAFYNEQFF. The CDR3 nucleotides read TGTGCCAGCAGCTTAACGGGACTAGCGTTCTACAATGAGCAGTTCTTC.

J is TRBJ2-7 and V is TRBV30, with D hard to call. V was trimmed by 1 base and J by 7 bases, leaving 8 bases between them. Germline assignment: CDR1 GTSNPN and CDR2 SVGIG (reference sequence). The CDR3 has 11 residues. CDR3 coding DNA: TGTGCCTGGAGTGCCCTAGAAGAGCAGTACTTC. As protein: CAWSALEEQYF.

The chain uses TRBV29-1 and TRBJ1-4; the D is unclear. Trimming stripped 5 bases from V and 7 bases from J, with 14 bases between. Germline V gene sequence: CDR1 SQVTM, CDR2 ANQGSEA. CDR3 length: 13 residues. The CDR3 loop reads CSVWGVMGEKLFF. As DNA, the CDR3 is TGCAGCGTTTGGGGAGTCATGGGTGAAAAACTGTTTTTT.

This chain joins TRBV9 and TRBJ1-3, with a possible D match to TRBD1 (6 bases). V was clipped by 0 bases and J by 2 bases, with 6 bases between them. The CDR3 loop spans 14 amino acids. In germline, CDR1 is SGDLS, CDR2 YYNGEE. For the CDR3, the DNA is TGTGCCAGCAGCGTAGCAGGGGCTGGAAACACCATATATTTT. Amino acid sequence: CASSVAGAGNTIYF.

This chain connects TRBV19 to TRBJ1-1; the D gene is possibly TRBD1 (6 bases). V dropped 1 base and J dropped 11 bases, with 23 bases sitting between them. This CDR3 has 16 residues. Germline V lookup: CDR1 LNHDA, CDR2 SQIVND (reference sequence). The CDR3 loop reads CASSIALAGAQSAAFF. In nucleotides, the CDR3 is TGTGCCAGTAGTATAGCTCTTGCAGGGGCCCAAAGCGCGGCTTTCTTT.

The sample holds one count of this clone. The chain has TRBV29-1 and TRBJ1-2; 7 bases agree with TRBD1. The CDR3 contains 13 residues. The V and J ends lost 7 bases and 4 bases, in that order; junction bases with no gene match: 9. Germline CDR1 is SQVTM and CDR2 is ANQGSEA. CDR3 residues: CSGGETGTYGYTF. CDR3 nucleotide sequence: TGCAGCGGAGGAGAGACAGGGACCTATGGCTACACCTTC. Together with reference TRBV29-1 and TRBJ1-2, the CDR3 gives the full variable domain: SAVISQKPSRDICQRGTSLTIQCQVDSQVTMMFWYRQQPGQSLTLIATANQGSEATYESGFVIDKFPISRPNLTFSTLTVSNMSPEDSSIYLCSGGETGTYGYTFGSGTRLTVV.

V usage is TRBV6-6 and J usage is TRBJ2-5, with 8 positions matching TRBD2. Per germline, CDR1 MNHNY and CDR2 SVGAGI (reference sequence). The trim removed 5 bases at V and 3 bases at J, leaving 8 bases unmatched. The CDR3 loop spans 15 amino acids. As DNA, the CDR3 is TGTGCCAGCAGTCCCCATGGACTAGCAGAAGAGACCCAGTACTTC. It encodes CASSPHGLAEETQYF.

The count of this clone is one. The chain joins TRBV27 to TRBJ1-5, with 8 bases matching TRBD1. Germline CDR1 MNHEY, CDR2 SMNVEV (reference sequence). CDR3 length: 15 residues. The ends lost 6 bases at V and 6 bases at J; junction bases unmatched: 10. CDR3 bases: TGTGCCAGCAGCTCGAACTCGGACAGGGCTCAGCCCCAGCATTTT. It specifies CASSSNSDRAQPQHF.

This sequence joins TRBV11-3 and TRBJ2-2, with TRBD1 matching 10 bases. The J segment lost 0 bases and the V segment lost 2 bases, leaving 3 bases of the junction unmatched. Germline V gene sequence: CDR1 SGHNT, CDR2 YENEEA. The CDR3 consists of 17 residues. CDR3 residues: CASSLRDRGPNTGELFF. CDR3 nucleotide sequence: TGTGCCAGCAGCTTACGAGACAGGGGGCCGAACACCGGGGAGCTGTTTTTT.

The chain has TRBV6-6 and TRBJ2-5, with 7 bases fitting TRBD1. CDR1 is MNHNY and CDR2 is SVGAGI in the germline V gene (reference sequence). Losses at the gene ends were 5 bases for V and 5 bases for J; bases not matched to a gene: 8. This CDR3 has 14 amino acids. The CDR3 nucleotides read TGTGCCAGCAGTCGGACAGGCCGGAGGGAGACCCAGTACTTC. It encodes CASSRTGRRETQYF.

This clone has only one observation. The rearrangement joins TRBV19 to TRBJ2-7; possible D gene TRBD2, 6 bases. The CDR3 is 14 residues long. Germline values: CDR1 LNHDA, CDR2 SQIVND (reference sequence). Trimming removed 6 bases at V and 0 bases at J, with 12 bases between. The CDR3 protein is CASREGPSSYEQYF. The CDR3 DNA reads TGTGCCAGTAGGGAGGGGCCTAGCTCCTACGAGCAGTACTTC.

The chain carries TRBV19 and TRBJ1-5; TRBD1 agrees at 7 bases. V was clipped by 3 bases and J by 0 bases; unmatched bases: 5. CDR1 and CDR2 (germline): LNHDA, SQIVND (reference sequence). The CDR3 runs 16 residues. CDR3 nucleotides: TGTGCCAGTAGTATTCTTACAGGGGCTAGCAATCAGCCCCAGCATTTT. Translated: CASSILTGASNQPQHF.

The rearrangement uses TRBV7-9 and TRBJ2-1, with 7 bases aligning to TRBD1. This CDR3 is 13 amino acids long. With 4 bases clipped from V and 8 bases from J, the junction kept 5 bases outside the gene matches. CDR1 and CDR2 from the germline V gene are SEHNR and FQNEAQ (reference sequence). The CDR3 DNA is TGTGCCAGCAGCTCGTTACAGGGGCATGAGCAGTTCTTC. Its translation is CASSSLQGHEQFF. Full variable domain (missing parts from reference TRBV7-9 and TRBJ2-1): DTGVSQNPRHKITKRGQNVTFRCDPISEHNRLYWYRQTLGQGPEFLTYFQNEAQLEKSRLLSDRFSAERPKGSFSTLEIQRTEQGDSAMYLCASSSLQGHEQFFGPGTRLTVL.